This T cell receptor beta chain was captured by sequencing in a study of blood T cells in healthy people across ages. General observations from the study: TCR beta diversity tracked closely with naive T cell percentage. A greater number of naive CD4+ cells and higher diversity distinguished long-lived donors from aged donors.

Every sample yielded at least 6 million isolated PBMCs. A second PCR of about 6 to 11 cycles used a sample-barcoded 5' primer and a J-beta primer mix. TCRdb ran MiXCR on the 5' RACE reads and lists one entry per CDR3 protein. The table records approximately 800,000 distinct CDR3 sequences, under 40% of them present only once. The CDR3 runs 14 residues. Trimming left V 7 bases short and J 7 bases short, with 16 bases between. The table lists this clonotype with a few counts. Its antigen is unknown. The sample was blood. The chain links TRBV12-3 or TRBV12-4 to TRBJ1-4; possible D gene TRBD1, 6 bases. The clonotype originates from a man between 18 and 35 years old in good health. This CDR3 reads CASTPSGVGEKLFF. In DNA, the CDR3 is TGTGCCAGCACCCCCTCAGGGGTCGGTGAAAAACTGTTTTTT.